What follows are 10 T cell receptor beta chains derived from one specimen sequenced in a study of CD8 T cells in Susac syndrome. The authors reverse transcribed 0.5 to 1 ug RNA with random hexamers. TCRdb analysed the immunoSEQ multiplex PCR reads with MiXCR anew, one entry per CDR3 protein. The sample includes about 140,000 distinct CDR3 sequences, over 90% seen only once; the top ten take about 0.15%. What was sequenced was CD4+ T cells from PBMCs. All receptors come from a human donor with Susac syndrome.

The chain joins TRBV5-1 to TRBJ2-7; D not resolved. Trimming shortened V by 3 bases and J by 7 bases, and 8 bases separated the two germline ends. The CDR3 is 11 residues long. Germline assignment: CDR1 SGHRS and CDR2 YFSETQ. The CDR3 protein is CASSSDEEQYF. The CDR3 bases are TGCGCCAGCAGCTCCGACGAGGAGCAGTACTTC.

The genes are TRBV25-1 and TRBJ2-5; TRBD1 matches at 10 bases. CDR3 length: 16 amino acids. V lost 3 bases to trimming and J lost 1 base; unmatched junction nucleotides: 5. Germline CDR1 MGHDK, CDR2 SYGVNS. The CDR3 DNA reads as TGTGCCAGCAGTGAGAGGGACAGGGGATCCCAAGAGACCCAGTACTTC. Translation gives CASSERDRGSQETQYF.

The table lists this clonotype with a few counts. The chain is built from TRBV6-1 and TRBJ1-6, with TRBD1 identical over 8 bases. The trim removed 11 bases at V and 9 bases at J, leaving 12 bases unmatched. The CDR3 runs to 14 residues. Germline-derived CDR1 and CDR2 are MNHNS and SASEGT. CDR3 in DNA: TGTGCCGGCCGACCGGGACAGGCGTCTTCACCCCTCCACTTT. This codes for CAGRPGQASSPLHF.

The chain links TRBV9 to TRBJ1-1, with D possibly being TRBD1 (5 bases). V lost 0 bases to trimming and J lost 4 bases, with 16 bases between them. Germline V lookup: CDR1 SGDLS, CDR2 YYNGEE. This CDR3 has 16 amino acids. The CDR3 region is CASSVEGAGRATEAFF. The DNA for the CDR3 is TGTGCCAGCAGCGTAGAAGGGGCCGGCAGGGCCACTGAAGCTTTCTTT. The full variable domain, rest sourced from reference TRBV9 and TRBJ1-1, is DSGVTQTPKHLITATGQRVTLRCSPRSGDLSVYWYQQSLDQGLQFLIQYYNGEERAKGNILERFSAQQFPDLHSELNLSSLELGDSALYFCASSVEGAGRATEAFFGQGTRLTVV.

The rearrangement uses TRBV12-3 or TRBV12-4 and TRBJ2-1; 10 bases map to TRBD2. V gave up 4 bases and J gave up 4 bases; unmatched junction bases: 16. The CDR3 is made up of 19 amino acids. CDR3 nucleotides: TGTGCCAGCAGTTCCCCCGCCATTAGCGGGAGGTCTAGGTACAATGAGCAGTTCTTC. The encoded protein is CASSSPAISGRSRYNEQFF.

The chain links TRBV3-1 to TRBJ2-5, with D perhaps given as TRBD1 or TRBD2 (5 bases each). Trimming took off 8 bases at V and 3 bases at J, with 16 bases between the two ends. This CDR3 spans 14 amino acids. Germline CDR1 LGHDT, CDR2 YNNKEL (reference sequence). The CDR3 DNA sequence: TGTGCCAGCGAAATGGGGCGGGCCGAAGAGACCCAGTACTTC. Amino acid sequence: CASEMGRAEETQYF.

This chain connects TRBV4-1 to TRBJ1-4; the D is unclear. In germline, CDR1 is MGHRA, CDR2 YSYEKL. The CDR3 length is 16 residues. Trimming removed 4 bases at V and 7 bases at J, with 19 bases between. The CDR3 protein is CASSPKLYNRGEKLFF. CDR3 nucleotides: TGCGCCAGCAGCCCAAAACTCTACAACAGAGGTGAAAAACTGTTTTTT.

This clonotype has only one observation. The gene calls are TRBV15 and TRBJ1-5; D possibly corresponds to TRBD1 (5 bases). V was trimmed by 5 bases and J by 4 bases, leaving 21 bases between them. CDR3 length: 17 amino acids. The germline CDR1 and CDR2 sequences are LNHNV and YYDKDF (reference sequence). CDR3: CATSGSVRDGGNQPQHF. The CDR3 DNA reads TGTGCCACCAGCGGAAGCGTCAGGGACGGGGGGAATCAGCCCCAGCATTTT.

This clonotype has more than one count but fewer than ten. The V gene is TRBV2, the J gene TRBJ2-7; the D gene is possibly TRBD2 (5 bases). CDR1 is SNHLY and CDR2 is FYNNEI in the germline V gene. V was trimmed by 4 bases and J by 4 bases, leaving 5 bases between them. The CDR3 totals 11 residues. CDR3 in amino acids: CASSGRYEQYF. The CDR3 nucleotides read TGTGCCAGCAGTGGGAGGTACGAGCAGTACTTC.

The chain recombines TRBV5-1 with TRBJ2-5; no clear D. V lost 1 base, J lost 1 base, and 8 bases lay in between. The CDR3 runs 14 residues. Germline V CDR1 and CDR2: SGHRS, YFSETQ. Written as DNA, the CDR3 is TGCGCCAGCAGCTTGCGGCGGTCCCAAGAGACCCAGTACTTC. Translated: CASSLRRSQETQYF.